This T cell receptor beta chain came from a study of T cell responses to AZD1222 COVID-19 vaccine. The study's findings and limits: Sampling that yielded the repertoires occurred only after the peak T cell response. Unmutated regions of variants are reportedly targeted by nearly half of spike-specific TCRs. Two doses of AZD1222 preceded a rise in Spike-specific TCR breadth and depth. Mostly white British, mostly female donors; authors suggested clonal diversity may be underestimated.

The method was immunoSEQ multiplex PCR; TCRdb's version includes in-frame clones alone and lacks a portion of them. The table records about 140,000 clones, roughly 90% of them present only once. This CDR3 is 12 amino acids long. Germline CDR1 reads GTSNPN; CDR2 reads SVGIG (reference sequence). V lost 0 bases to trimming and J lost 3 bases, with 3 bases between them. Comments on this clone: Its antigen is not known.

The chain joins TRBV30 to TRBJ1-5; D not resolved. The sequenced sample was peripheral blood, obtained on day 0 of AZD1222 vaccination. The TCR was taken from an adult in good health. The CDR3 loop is CAWSVFNQPQHF. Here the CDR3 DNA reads TGTGCCTGGAGTGTTTTCAATCAGCCCCAGCATTTT.